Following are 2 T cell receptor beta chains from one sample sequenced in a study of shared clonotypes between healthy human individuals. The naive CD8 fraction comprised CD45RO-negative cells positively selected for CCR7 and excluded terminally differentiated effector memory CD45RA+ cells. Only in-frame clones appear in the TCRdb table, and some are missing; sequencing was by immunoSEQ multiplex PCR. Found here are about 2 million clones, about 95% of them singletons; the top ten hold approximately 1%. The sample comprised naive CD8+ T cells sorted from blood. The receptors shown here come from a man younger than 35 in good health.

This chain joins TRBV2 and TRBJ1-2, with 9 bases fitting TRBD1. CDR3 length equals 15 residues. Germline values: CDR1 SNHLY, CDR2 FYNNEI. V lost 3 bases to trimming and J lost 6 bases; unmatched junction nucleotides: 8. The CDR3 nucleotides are TGTGCCAGCAGTGAGGTTAGGACAGGGGTCGATGGCTACACCTTC. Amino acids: CASSEVRTGVDGYTF.

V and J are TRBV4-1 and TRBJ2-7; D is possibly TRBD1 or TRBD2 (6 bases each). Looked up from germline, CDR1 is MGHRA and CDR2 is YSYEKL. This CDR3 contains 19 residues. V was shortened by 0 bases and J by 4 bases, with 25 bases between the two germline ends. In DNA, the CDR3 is TGCGCCAGCAGCCAAGAGGGGGAACGGGGGACAACCCTTACTTACGAGCAGTACTTC. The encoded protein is CASSQEGERGTTLTYEQYF.